This TCR beta chain was sequenced for a study of blood T cell repertoires in COVID-19. Study details: Collection of acute and convalescent COVID-19 samples took place in the United States, Italy and Spain. T cells, B-cell-depleted T cells, or PBMCs supplied cDNA or gDNA.

Original analysis: Reference gene primer amplification in the assay estimated nucleated cell counts. Data came from immunoSEQ multiplex PCR; TCRdb stores just in-frame clones and leaves some out. That table furnishes V, J and clone size, whereas the DNA furnished D and trimming. The sample consists of 140,000 or so clones, roughly 86% of them appearing once. The CDR3 covers 18 residues. CDR1 is LNHDA and CDR2 is SQIVND in the germline V gene (reference sequence). The junction had 8 bases not matched to a gene; V was cut back by 3 bases and J by 1 base. Sequenced material: peripheral blood. This sequence originates from a woman between 45 and 65 years old with acute or convalescent COVID-19. This chain joins TRBV19 and TRBJ2-6, with 8 positions matching TRBD2. This chain's CDR3 is CASSIMSGSPSGANVLTF. In DNA form, the CDR3 reads TGTGCCAGTAGTATTATGAGCGGGAGCCCGTCTGGGGCCAACGTCCTGACTTTC.